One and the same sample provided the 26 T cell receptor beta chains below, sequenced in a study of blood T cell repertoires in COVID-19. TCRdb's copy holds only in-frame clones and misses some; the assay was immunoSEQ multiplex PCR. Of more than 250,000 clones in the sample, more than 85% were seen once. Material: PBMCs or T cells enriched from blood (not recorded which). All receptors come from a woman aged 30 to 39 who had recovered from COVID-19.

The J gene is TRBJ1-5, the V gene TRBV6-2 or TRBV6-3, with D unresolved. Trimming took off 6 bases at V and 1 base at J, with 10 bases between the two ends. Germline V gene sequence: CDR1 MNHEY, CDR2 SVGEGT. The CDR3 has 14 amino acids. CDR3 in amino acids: CASSASRSNQPQHF. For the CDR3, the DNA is TGTGCCAGCAGCGCTAGTAGGAGCAATCAGCCCCAGCATTTT.

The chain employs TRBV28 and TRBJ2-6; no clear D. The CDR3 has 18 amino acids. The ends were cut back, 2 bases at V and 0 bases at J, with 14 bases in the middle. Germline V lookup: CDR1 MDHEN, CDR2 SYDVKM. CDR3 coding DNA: TGTGCCAGCAGTTTAGGTCAGCGTTTCTTCTCTGGGGCCAACGTCCTGACTTTC. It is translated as CASSLGQRFFSGANVLTF. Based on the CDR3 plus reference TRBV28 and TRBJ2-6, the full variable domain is DVKVTQSSRYLVKRTGEKVFLECVQDMDHENMFWYRQDPGLGLRLIYFSYDVKMKEKGDIPEGYSVSREKKERFSLILESASTNQTSMYLCASSLGQRFFSGANVLTFGAGSRLTVL.

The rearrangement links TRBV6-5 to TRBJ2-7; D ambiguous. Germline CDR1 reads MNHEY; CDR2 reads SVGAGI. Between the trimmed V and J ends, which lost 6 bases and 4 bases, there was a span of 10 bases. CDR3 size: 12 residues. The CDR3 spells CASSPTEYEQYF. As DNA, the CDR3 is TGTGCCAGCAGCCCCACAGAGTACGAGCAGTACTTC.

The CDR3: CASSAGLALYEQYF. Written as DNA, the CDR3 is TGTGCCAGCAGCGCCGGGTTGGCTCTGTACGAGCAGTACTTC. The V gene is TRBV7-9, the J gene TRBJ2-7; D ambiguous. Deletions cut 5 bases from V and 4 bases from J, with 15 bases between. CDR1 and CDR2 (germline): SEHNR, FQNEAQ (reference sequence). The CDR3 has 14 residues.

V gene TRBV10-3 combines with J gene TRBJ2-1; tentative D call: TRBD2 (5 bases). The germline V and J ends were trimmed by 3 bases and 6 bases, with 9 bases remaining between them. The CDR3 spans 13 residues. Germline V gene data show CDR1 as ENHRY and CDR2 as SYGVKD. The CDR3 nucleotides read TGTGCCATCAGTGATGAGGGTTTCAATGAGCAGTTCTTC. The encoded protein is CAISDEGFNEQFF.

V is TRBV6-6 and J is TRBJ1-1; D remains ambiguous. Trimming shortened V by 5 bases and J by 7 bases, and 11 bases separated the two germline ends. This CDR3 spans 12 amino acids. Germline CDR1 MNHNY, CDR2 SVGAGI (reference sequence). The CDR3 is CASSTRSGEAFF. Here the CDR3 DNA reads TGTGCCAGCAGTACCCGGTCGGGTGAAGCTTTCTTT.

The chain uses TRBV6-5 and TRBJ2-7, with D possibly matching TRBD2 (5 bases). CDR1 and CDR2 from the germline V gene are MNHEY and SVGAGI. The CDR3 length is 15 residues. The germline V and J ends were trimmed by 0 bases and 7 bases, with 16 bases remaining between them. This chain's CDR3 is CASSYSSPGTGEQYF. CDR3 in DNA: TGTGCCAGCAGTTACTCGAGTCCCGGTACGGGGGAGCAGTACTTC.

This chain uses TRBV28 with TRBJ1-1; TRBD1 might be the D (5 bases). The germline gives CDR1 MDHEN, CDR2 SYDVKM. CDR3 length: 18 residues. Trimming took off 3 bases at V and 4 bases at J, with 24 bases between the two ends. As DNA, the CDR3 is TGTGCCAGCAGTTTTCTTCTGGACACCCCTAGTAGGGGCACTGAAGCTTTCTTT. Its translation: CASSFLLDTPSRGTEAFF.

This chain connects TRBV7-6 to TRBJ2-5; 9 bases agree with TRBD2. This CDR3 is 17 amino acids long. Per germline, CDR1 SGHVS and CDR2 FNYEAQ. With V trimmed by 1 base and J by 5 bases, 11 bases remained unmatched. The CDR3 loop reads CASSLGGAGGFGETQYF. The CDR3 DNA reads TGTGCCAGCAGCTTAGGCGGAGCGGGAGGATTCGGGGAGACCCAGTACTTC.

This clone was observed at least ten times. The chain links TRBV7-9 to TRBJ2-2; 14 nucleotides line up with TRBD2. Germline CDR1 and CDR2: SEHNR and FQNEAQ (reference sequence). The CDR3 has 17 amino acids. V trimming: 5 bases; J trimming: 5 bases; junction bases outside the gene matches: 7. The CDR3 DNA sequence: TGTGCCAGCAGCCCGACTAGCGGGGGGGCCCCAACCGGGGAGCTGTTTTTT. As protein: CASSPTSGGAPTGELFF.

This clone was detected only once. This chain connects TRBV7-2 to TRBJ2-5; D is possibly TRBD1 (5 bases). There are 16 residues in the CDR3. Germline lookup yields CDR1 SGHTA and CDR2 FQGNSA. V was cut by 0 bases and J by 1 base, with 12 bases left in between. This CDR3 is CASSLALGATQETQYF. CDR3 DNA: TGTGCCAGCAGCTTAGCTCTTGGGGCGACCCAAGAGACCCAGTACTTC.

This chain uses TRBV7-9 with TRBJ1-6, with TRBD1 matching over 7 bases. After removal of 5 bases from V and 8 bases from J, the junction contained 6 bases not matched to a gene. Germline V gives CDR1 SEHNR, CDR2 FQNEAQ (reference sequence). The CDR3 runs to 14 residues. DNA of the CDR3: TGTGCCAGCAGCGCACAGGGGAATGATTCACCCCTCCACTTT. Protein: CASSAQGNDSPLHF.

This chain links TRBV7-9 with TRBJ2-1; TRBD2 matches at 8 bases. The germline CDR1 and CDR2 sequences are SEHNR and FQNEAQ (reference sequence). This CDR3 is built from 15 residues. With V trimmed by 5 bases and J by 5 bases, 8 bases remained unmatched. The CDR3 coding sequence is TGTGCCAGCAGCCCTGGGACTAGTCAGGACAATGAGCAGTTCTTC. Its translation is CASSPGTSQDNEQFF.

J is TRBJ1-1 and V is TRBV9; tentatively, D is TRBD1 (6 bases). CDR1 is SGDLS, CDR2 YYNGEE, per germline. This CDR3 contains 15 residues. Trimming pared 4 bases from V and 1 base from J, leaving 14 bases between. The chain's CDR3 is CASSSRGSGNTEAFF. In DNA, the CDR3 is TGTGCCAGCAGCAGCAGGGGTTCTGGGAACACTGAAGCTTTCTTT.

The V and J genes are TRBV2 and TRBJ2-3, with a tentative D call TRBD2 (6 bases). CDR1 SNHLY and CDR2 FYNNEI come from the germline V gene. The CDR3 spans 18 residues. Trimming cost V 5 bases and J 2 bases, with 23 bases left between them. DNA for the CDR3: TGTGCCAGCAGTCCCTTGTCCCCCCCGGGAGACCTCACAGATACGCAGTATTTT. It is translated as CASSPLSPPGDLTDTQYF.

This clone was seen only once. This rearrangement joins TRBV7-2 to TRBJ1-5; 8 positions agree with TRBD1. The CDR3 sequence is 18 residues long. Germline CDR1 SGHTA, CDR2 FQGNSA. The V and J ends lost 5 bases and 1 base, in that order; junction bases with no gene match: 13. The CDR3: CASSPRLKGQGSNQPQHF. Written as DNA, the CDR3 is TGTGCCAGCAGCCCGAGACTCAAAGGACAGGGCAGCAATCAGCCCCAGCATTTT.

The CDR3 DNA is TGCGCCAGCAGTATTGGGACTAGGGAGGGCGAGCAGTACTTC. Translated: CASSIGTREGEQYF. The rearrangement uses TRBV5-1 and TRBJ2-7; 8 bases are a match to TRBD2. V lost 5 bases and J lost 6; bases outside the gene matches: 10. The CDR3 sequence is 14 residues long. CDR1 SGHRS and CDR2 YFSETQ come from the germline V gene.

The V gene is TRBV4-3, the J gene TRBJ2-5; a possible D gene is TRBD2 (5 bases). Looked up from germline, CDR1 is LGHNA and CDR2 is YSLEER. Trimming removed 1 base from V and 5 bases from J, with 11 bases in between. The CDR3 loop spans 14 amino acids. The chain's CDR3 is CASSQVQRQETQYF. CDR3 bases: TGCGCCAGCAGCCAAGTCCAGCGGCAGGAGACCCAGTACTTC.

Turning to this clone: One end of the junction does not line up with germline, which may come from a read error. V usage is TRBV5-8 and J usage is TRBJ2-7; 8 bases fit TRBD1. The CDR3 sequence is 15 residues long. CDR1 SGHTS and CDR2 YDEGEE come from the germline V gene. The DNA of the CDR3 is TGTGCCAGCAGCTGGGGGACAGGTGTCTCCCACGAGCAGTACTTC. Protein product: CASSWGTGVSHEQYF.

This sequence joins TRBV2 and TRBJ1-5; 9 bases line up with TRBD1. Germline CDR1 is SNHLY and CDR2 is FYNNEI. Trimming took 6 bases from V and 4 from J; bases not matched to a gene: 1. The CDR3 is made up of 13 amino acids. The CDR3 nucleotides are TGTGCCAGCAGGGGACAGGGAAATCAGCCCCAGCATTTT. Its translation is CASRGQGNQPQHF.

The CDR3 region has the DNA TGCGCCAGCAGCCAAGATCTGATCGGTACGAACACTGAAGCTTTCTTT. It yields the protein CASSQDLIGTNTEAFF. This sequence joins TRBV4-3 and TRBJ1-1; no reliable D call. Trimming took 0 bases from V and 1 from J, leaving 12 bases between them. The V gene's germline CDR1 is LGHNA and CDR2 YSLEER. This CDR3 spans 16 amino acids.

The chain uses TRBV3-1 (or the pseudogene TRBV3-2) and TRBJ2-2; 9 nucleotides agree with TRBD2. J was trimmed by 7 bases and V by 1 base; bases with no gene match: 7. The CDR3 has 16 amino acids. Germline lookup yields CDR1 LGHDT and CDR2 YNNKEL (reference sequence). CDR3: CASSQGGRAYSGELFF. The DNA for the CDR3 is TGTGCCAGCAGCCAAGGCGGGAGGGCCTATAGCGGGGAGCTGTTTTTT.

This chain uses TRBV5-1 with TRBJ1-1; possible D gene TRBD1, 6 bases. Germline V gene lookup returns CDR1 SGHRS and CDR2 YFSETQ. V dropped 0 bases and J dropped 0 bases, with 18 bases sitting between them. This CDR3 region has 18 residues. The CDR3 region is CASSLGFFRGKMNTEAFF. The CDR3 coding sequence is TGCGCCAGCAGCTTGGGATTCTTCAGGGGAAAAATGAACACTGAAGCTTTCTTT. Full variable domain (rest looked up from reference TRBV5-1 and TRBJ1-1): KAGVTQTPRYLIKTRGQQVTLSCSPISGHRSVSWYQQTPGQGLQFLFEYFSETQRNKGNFPGRFSGRQFSNSRSEMNVSTLELGDSALYLCASSLGFFRGKMNTEAFFGQGTRLTVV.

The CDR3 sequence is CASRKQGEQPQHF. Here the CDR3 DNA reads TGTGCCAGCAGGAAACAGGGCGAGCAGCCCCAGCATTTT. The chain recombines TRBV6-5 with TRBJ1-5; TRBD1 is a possible D gene (6 bases). This CDR3 spans 13 amino acids. Trimming removed 6 bases at V and 7 bases at J, with 13 bases between. CDR1 is MNHEY and CDR2 is SVGAGI in the germline V gene.

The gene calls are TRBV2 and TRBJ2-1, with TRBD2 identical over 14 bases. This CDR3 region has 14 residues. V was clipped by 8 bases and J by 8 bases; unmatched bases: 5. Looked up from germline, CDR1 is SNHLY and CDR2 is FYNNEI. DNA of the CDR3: TGTGCCAGCGTCGGGACTAGCGGGAGATATGAGCAGTTCTTC. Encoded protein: CASVGTSGRYEQFF. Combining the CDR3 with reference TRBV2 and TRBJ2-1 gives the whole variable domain EPEVTQTPSHQVTQMGQEVILRCVPISNHLYFYWYRQILGQKVEFLVSFYNNEISEKSEIFDDQFSVERPDGSNFTLKIRSTKLEDSAMYFCASVGTSGRYEQFFGPGTRLTVL.

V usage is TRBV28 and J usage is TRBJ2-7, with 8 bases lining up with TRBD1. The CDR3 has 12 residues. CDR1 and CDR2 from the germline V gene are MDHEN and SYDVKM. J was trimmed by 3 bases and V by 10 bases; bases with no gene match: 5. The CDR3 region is CATGQADYEQYF. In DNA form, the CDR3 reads TGTGCCACGGGACAGGCTGACTACGAGCAGTACTTC.